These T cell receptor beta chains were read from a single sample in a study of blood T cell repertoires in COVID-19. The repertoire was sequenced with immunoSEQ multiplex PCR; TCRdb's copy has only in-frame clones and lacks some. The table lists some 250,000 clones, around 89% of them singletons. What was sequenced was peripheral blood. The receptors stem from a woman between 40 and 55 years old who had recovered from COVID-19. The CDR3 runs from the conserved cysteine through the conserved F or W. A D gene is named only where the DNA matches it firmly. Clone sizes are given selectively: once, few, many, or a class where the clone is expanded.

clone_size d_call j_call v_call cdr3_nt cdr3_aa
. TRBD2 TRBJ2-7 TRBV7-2 TGTGCCAGCAGCCCCCGGGGGGGGAGGGCCCTCTACGAGCAGTACTTC CASSPRGGRALYEQYF
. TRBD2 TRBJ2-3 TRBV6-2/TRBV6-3 TGTGCCAGCAGTTCAAGGGATAGCGGGAGGCCAGATACGCAGTATTTT CASSSRDSGRPDTQYF
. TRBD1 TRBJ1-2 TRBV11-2 TGTGCCAGCAGCTTAGGGCAGGGGGGTTACTATGGCTACACCTTC CASSLGQGGYYGYTF
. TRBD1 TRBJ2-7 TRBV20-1 TGCAGTGCGTACAGGGGCCACGAGCAGTACTTC CSAYRGHEQYF
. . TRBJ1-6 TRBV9 TGTGCCAGCAGCGTAGCCAGGGGAGGGTCCCTCCACTTT CASSVARGGSLHF
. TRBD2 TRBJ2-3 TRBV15 TGTGCCACCAGCGCCGGGAGTCGGGCGGGAGGTAGCACAGATACGCAGTATTTT CATSAGSRAGGSTDTQYF
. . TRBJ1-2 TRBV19 TGTGCCAGTACCCGGGCAGGGGTTTATGGCTACACCTTC CASTRAGVYGYTF
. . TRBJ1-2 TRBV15 TGTGCCACCAGCAGAGACCGGGGGGAAACTGCCTTTGGCTACACCTTC CATSRDRGETAFGYTF
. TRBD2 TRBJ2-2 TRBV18 TGTGCCAGCTCCACACGAGAGACTAGCGGAAACACCGGGGAGCTGTTTTTT CASSTRETSGNTGELFF
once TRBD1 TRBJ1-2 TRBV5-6 TGTGCCAGCAGCCCCGGGACAGGGGACGGCTACACCTTC CASSPGTGDGYTF
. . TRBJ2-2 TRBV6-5 TGTGCCAGCAGGCAGGCGAACACCGGGGAGCTGTTTTTT CASRQANTGELFF
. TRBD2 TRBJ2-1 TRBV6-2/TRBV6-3 TGTGCCAGCAGTACGGGGGGGGGTTTAAGGAATGAGCAGTTCTTC CASSTGGGLRNEQFF
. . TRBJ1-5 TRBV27 TGTGCCAGCAGTCCTGGGACACCAACAAATCAGCCCCAGCATTTT CASSPGTPTNQPQHF
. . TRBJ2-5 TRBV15 TGTGCCACCAGCAGGGACAGTCCGGGGGAGACCCAGTACTTC CATSRDSPGETQYF
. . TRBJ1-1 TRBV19 TGTGCCAGTAGTATCGGCAGGGGCACTGAAGCTTTCTTT CASSIGRGTEAFF
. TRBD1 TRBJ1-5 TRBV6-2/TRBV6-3 TGTGCCAGCAGCCACCCGGGGGCAGGGGGTAGTCAGCCCCAGCATTTT CASSHPGAGGSQPQHF
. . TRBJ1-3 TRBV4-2 TGTGCCAGCAGCCAAGGGATGGGGGGAGGAAACACCATATATTTT CASSQGMGGGNTIYF
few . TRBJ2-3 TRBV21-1 TGTGCCAGCAGCAAAGCGCTTTGGGGGGGCCACACAGATACGCAGTATTTT CASSKALWGGHTDTQYF
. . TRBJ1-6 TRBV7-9 TGTGCCAGCAGGGGGGGTGGTGGCCCAAATTCACCCCTCCACTTT CASRGGGGPNSPLHF
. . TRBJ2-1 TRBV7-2 TGTGCCAGCAGCCTCCAGGCTAGCTCGGGGAATGAGCAGTTCTTC CASSLQASSGNEQFF
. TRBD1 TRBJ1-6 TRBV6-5 TGTGCCAGCAGTTCGCCCCCGGGACAGAATTCACCCCTCCACTTT CASSSPPGQNSPLHF
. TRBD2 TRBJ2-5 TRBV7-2 TGTGCCAGCAGCTTAGCGCTAACGAGTAGCGGGAAAGAGACCCAGTACTTC CASSLALTSSGKETQYF
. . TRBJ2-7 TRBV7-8 TGTGCCAGCAGCTTAGCGCTTGGAGTCTCGGCCTACGAGCAGTACTTC CASSLALGVSAYEQYF
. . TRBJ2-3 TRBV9 TGTGCCAGCAGCGTTGGGCGGGGCACAGATACGCAGTATTTT CASSVGRGTDTQYF
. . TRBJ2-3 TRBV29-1 TGCAGCGTTGAAGAGGCCACAGATACGCAGTATTTT CSVEEATDTQYF
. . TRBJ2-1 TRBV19 TGTGCCAGTAGTCCCAGACAAAGCTCCTACAATGAGCAGTTCTTC CASSPRQSSYNEQFF